This TCR beta chain was recovered during a study of cytomegalovirus exposure and HLA in healthy donors. The wider study: Genetic ancestry analysis placed about 76% of the roughly 400 donors that were genotyped in the Caucasian-associated cluster. Findings and caveats of the study: The classifier reportedly diagnosed cytomegalovirus status with high specificity and sensitivity. Among the CMV-associated chains, a few were confirmed in vitro as specific for CMV antigens.

At the time of sampling, donors were nominally healthy, though unrecorded immune exposures were likely. This CDR3 is 13 amino acids long. The J segment lost 7 bases and the V segment lost 3 bases, leaving 1 base of the junction unmatched. Germline loops: CDR1 MNHEY, CDR2 SMNVEV (reference sequence). PCR used 60 Vbeta primers and 13 Jbeta primers. The assay was immunoSEQ multiplex PCR, and TCRdb's table has in-frame clones only and misses some. There are 100,000 to 150,000 clones in the sample; about 81% occur only once, and approximately 5.6% lies in the top ten. Note on this clone: Its antigen is unidentified.

The receptor's source is a woman between 35 and 50 years old in good health and CMV-seropositive. The sequenced material came from PBMCs. The J gene is TRBJ2-2, the V gene TRBV27, with 8 nucleotides matching TRBD1. This CDR3 is CASSLDRDGELFF. DNA of the CDR3: TGTGCCAGCAGTTTGGACAGGGACGGGGAGCTGTTTTTT.